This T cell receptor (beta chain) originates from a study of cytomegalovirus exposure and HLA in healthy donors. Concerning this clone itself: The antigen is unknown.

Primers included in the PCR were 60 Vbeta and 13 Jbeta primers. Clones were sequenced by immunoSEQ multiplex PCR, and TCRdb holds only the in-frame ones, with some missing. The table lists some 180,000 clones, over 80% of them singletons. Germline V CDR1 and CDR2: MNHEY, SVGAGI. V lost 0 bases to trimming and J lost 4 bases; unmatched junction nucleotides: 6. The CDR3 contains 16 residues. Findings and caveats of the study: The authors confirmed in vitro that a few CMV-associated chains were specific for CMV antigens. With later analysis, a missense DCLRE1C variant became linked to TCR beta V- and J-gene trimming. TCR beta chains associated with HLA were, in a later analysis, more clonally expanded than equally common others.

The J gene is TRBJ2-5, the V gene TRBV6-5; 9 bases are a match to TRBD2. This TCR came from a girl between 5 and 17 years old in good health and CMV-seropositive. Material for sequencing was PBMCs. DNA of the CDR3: TGTGCCAGCAGTTACTCTGCGGGAGGGCCCGGAGAGACCCAGTACTTC. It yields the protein CASSYSAGGPGETQYF.